The 10 T cell receptor beta chains below all came from one sample that was sequenced in a study of blood T cell repertoires in COVID-19 (TCRdb year 2020). Receptor amplification or capture employed the immunoSEQ multiplex PCR assay. The clones in this table, taken by TCRdb from immuneACCESS, are in-frame only. Not every clone is retained; where verified, under half of the shortfall comes from an unresolved V gene, and the cause of the rest is unknown. Present in this sample are over 200,000 clones, 70% to 90% of which were seen just once. About 5% of the sample is held by the ten biggest clonotypes. Sequenced input: peripheral blood. These receptors came from a woman aged 40 to 49 with acute or convalescent COVID-19.

The J gene is TRBJ1-6, the V gene TRBV2, with 7 bases that match TRBD1. This CDR3 comprises 13 residues. The V segment lost 6 bases and the J segment 9 bases; nucleotides outside the gene matches: 5. The germline V gene encodes CDR1 SNHLY and CDR2 FYNNEI. CDR3 in amino acids: CASRPGQTSPLHF. CDR3 nucleotides: TGTGCCAGCAGGCCGGGACAGACTTCACCCCTCCACTTT. Using reference TRBV2 and TRBJ1-6 for the parts outside the CDR3, the full variable domain is EPEVTQTPSHQVTQMGQEVILRCVPISNHLYFYWYRQILGQKVEFLVSFYNNEISEKSEIFDDQFSVERPDGSNFTLKIRSTKLEDSAMYFCASRPGQTSPLHFGNGTRLTVT.

The rearrangement joins TRBV2 to TRBJ1-1, with 7 bases aligning to TRBD1. The V and J ends lost 4 bases and 7 bases, in that order; junction bases with no gene match: 6. The V gene's germline CDR1 is SNHLY and CDR2 FYNNEI. The CDR3 contains 13 residues. CDR3 in amino acids: CASSADRVVEAFF. Written as DNA, the CDR3 is TGTGCCAGCAGTGCAGACAGGGTGGTTGAAGCTTTCTTT.

The chain couples TRBV7-8 to TRBJ1-2, with D hard to call. Germline assignment: CDR1 SGHVS and CDR2 FQNEAQ. The CDR3 is 17 amino acids. The V end was cut by 2 bases, the J end by 1 base, with 17 bases between. CDR3 bases: TGTGCCAGCAGCTTAACCAGTTTGGGCGGACTTAACTATGGCTACACCTTC. It yields the protein CASSLTSLGGLNYGYTF.

This clone was seen a single time. The chain joins TRBV7-6 to TRBJ2-5; possible D gene TRBD2, 7 bases. With 2 bases removed from V and 5 bases from J, the gap between germline ends came to 18 bases. Germline V lookup: CDR1 SGHVS, CDR2 FNYEAQ. The CDR3 has 16 amino acids. The chain's CDR3 is CASSLLGGGGRETQYF. CDR3 DNA: TGTGCCAGCAGCTTATTAGGAGGCGGGGGCCGGGAGACCCAGTACTTC.

The CDR3 is CASSLVSGGGKTQYF. As DNA, the CDR3 is TGTGCCAGCAGCTTAGTTAGCGGGGGGGGAAAGACCCAGTACTTC. The chain is built from TRBV7-2 and TRBJ2-5, with 11 bases that match TRBD2. J was trimmed by 6 bases and V by 1 base; bases with no gene match: 4. In germline, CDR1 is SGHTA, CDR2 FQGNSA. This CDR3 spans 15 amino acids.

The chain uses TRBV4-2 and TRBJ1-4; 8 bases align to TRBD1. V gave up 0 bases and J gave up 8 bases; unmatched junction bases: 8. The CDR3 runs 16 residues. Germline loops: CDR1 LGHNA, CDR2 YNFKEQ. This chain's CDR3 is CASSQDGRGRQEKLFF. For the CDR3, the DNA is TGTGCCAGCAGCCAAGATGGCAGGGGGCGACAGGAAAAACTGTTTTTT.

The chain uses TRBV4-1 and TRBJ2-1; TRBD2 matches at 9 bases. Germline values: CDR1 MGHRA, CDR2 YSYEKL. With 0 bases clipped from V and 6 bases from J, the junction kept 12 bases outside the gene matches. The CDR3 sequence is 18 residues long. CDR3 sequence reads: CASSQDRFSGGLGNEQFF. CDR3 sequence (DNA): TGCGCCAGCAGCCAAGATAGATTCAGCGGGGGGTTAGGCAATGAGCAGTTCTTC.

The CDR3 bases are TGCGCCAGCAGTGGCCAGGGGGCGATCACTGAGCAGTTCTTC. This encodes CASSGQGAITEQFF. V usage is TRBV10-1 and J usage is TRBJ2-1, with TRBD1 matching 8 bases. The CDR3 length is 14 residues. The V gene's germline CDR1 is WNHNN and CDR2 SYGVQD (reference sequence). V trimming: 4 bases; J trimming: 9 bases; junction bases outside the gene matches: 8.

CDR3 DNA sequence: TGCGCCAGCAGCTTGGAGGTGGGGGGTGACTATGGCTACACCTTC. Its protein product is CASSLEVGGDYGYTF. V gene TRBV5-1 combines with J gene TRBJ1-2, with D perhaps TRBD1 (5 bases). The CDR3 has 15 residues. Trimming stripped 0 bases from V and 3 bases from J, with 12 bases between. Germline values: CDR1 SGHRS, CDR2 YFSETQ.

V usage is TRBV19 and J usage is TRBJ1-1; 8 nucleotides line up with TRBD1. The germline V gene has CDR1 LNHDA and CDR2 SQIVND (reference sequence). The CDR3 loop spans 13 amino acids. The V and J ends lost 5 bases and 5 bases, in that order; junction bases with no gene match: 4. The CDR3 here is CASSWTGRTEAFF. The CDR3 DNA sequence: TGTGCCAGTAGTTGGACAGGGCGAACTGAAGCTTTCTTT.